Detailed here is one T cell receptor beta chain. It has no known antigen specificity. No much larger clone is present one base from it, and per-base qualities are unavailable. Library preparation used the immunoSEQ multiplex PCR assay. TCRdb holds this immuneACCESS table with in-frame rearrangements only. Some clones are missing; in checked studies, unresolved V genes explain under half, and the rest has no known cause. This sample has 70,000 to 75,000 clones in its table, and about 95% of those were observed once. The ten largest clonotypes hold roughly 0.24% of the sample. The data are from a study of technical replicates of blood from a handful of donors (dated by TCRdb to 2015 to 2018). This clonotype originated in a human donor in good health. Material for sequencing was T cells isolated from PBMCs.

The nucleotide sequence is given as TGTGCCAGCAGTTACAGGGTCAATCAGCCCCAGCATTTT. It translates as CASSYRVNQPQHF. The chain is made from TRBV27 and TRBJ1-5; a tentative D match to TRBD1 spans 6 bases. The trim is 4 bases for V and 3 bases for J, with a gap of 7 bases between the germline ends. Sequences MNHEY (CDR1) and SMNVEV (CDR2) are obtained from the germline V gene (reference sequence). Inclusive of the bounding cysteine and phenylalanine, the CDR3 is 13 residues long. This entry keeps only the CDR3 DNA: 39 bases, framed from base 1.